This record covers a single TCR beta chain. The antigen it recognizes is unknown. Within one base of it there is no much larger clone, and no base qualities were kept. Looking up the germline V gene yields CDR1 SGHNT and CDR2 YENEEA. Trimming removed 5 bases from V and 4 bases from J, leaving 21 bases between the germline ends. Including cysteine and phenylalanine, the CDR3 has 17 amino acids. The sequence is cut down to CDR3 DNA, 51 bases in frame from base 1. This sample stems from a study of T-cell reconstitution after alpha-beta-depleted transplantation in children (dated by TCRdb to 2016 to 2017). Some background on the complete study: T-cell immune reconstitution after TCRalphabeta/CD19-depleted allogeneic hematopoietic cell transplantation in children was quantitatively tracked in the study by means of TCR repertoire profiling.

Library preparation employed PCR. Instrument on record: Illumina HiSeq 2500. TCR libraries were prepared with molecular barcoding, using unique molecular identifiers to normalize TCRbeta repertoire quantification. Using fastp trimming at Q25 and MiXCR clonotype assembly, TCRdb reanalyzed the public sequencing data and kept in-frame beta chains. Each entry is one CDR3 protein sequence, shown with its most common DNA and genes. This sample comprises more than 450,000 distinct CDR3 sequences, about a sixth of them detected only once. The leading ten clones occupy 3% to 3.5% of the sample. The sequences come from PBMCs from the stem cell graft donor, collected from the stem cell graft. The chain is encoded by TRBV11-3 joined to TRBJ2-1, with no confidently assigned D gene. The sequence was obtained from a human donor who donated a stem cell graft to a child with acute lymphoblastic leukemia. The sequenced DNA: TGTGCCAGCAGCCCTATGGCAGCAATCTTTTTTTACAATGAGCAGTTCTTC. It specifies CASSPMAAIFFYNEQFF.